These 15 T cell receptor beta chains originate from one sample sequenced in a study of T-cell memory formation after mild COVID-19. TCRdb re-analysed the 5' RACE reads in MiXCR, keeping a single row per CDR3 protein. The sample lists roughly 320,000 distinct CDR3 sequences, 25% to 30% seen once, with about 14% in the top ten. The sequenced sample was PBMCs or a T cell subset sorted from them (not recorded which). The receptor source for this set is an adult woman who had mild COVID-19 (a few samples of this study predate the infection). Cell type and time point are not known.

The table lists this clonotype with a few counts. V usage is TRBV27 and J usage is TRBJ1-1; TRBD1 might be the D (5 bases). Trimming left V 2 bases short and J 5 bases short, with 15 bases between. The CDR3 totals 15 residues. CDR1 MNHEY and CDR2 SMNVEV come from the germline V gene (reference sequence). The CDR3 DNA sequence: TGTGCCAGCAGTTTAGGTCTGGGCGGGACGACTGAAGCTTTCTTT. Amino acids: CASSLGLGGTTEAFF.

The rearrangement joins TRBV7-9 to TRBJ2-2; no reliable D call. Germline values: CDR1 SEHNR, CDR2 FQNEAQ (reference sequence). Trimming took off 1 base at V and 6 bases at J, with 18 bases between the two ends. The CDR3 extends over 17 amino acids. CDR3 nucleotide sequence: TGTGCCAGCAGCTTAGTGAAGGCAGGAACCTTCCCCGGGGAGCTGTTTTTT. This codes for CASSLVKAGTFPGELFF. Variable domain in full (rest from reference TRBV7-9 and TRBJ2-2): DTGVSQNPRHKITKRGQNVTFRCDPISEHNRLYWYRQTLGQGPEFLTYFQNEAQLEKSRLLSDRFSAERPKGSFSTLEIQRTEQGDSAMYLCASSLVKAGTFPGELFFGEGSRLTVL.

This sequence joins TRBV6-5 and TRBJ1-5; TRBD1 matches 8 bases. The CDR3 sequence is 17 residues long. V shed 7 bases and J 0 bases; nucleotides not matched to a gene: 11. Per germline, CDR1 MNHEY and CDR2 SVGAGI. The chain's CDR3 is CASIFSRDRSSNQPQHF. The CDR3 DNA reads TGTGCCAGCATTTTTTCTAGGGACAGGTCTAGCAATCAGCCCCAGCATTTT.

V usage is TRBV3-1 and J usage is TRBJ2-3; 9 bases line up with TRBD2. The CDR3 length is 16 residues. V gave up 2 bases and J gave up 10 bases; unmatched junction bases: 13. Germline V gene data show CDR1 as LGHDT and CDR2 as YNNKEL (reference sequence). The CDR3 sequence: CASSQLAGDILRAQYF. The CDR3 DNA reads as TGTGCCAGCAGCCAATTAGCGGGGGATATTTTGAGGGCGCAGTATTTT.

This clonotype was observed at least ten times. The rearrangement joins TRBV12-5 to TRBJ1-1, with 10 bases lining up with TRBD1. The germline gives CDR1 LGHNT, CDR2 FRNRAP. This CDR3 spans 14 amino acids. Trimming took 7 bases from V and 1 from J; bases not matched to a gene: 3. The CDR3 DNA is TGTGCTAGTGCCGGGGACAGGGGGAACACTGAAGCTTTCTTT. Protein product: CASAGDRGNTEAFF.

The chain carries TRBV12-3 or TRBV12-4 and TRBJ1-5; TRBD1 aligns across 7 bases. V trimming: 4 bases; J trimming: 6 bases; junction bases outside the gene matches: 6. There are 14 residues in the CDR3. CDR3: CASSYGTASQPQHF. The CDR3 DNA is TGTGCCAGCAGTTACGGGACAGCGAGTCAGCCCCAGCATTTT.

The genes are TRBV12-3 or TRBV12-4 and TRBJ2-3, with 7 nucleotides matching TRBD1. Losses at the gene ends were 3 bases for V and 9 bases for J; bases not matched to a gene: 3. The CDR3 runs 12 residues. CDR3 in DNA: TGTGCCAGCAGTTTTTTAGGGGGCACGCAGTATTTT. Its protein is CASSFLGGTQYF.

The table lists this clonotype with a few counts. The CDR3 bases are TGTGCCAGCAGGGGGGAAACCTCCTACGAGCAGTACTTC. Encoded protein: CASRGETSYEQYF. This chain uses TRBV3-1 with TRBJ2-7, with D perhaps TRBD1 or TRBD2 (5 bases each). The CDR3 extends over 13 amino acids. The germline V and J ends were trimmed by 6 bases and 0 bases, with 9 bases remaining between them. In germline, CDR1 is LGHDT, CDR2 YNNKEL (reference sequence).

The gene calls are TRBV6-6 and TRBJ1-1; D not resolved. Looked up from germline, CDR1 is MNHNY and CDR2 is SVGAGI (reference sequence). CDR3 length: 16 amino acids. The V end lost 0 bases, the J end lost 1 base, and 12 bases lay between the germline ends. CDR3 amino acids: CASSYSGLWSNTEAFF. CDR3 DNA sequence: TGTGCCAGCAGTTACTCGGGCCTGTGGTCGAACACTGAAGCTTTCTTT.

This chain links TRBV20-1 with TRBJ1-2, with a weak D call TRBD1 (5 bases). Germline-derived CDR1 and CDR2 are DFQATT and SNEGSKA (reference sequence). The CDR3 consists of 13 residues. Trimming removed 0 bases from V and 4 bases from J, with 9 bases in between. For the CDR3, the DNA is TGCAGTGCTAGAGACCCGACAGTCTATGGCTACACCTTC. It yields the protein CSARDPTVYGYTF.

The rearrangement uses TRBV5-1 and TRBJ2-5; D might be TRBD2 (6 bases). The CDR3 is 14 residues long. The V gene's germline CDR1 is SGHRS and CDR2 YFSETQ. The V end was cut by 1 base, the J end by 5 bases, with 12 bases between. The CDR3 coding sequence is TGCGCCAGCAGCTTGTCACTAGCTTGGGAGACCCAGTACTTC. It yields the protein CASSLSLAWETQYF. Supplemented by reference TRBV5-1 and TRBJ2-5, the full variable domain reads KAGVTQTPRYLIKTRGQQVTLSCSPISGHRSVSWYQQTPGQGLQFLFEYFSETQRNKGNFPGRFSGRQFSNSRSEMNVSTLELGDSALYLCASSLSLAWETQYFGPGTRLLVL.

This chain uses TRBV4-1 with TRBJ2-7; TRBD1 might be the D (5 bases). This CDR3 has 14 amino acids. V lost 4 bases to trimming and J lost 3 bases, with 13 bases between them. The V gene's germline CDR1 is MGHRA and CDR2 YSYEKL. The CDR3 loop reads CASSPDISYYEQYF. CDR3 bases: TGCGCCAGCAGCCCGGACATTAGCTACTACGAGCAGTACTTC.

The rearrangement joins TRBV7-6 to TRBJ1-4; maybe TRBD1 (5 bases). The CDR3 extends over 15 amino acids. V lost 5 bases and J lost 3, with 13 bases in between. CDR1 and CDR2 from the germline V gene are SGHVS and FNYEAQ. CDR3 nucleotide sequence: TGTGCCAGCAGCCTATACAGGAGGCCTAATGAAAAACTGTTTTTT. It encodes CASSLYRRPNEKLFF.

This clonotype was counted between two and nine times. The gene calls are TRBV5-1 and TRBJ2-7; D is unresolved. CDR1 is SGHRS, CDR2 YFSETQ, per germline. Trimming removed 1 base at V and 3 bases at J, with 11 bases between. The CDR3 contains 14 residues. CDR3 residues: CASSLPGSLYEQYF. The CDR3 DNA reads TGCGCCAGCAGCTTGCCCGGCAGCCTCTACGAGCAGTACTTC.

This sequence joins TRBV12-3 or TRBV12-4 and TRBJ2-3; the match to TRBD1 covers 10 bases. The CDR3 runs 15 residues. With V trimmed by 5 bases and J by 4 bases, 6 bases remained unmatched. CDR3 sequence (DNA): TGTGCCAGCAGTCCGAGGACAGGGGGACCAGATACGCAGTATTTT. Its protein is CASSPRTGGPDTQYF.